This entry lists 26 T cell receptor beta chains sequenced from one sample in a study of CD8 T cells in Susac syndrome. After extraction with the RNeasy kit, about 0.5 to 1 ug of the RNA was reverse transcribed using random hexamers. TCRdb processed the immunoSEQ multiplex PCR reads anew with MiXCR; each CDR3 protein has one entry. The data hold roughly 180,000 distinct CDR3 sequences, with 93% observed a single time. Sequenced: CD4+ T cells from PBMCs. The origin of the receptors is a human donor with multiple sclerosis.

In nucleotides, the CDR3 is TGTGCCAGCAGTCCCCCCGGGGTCGGGGCCAACGTCCTGACTTTC. This gives the protein CASSPPGVGANVLTF. This sequence joins TRBV2 and TRBJ2-6; possible D gene TRBD2, 5 bases. The V and J ends lost 5 bases and 4 bases respectively, with 12 bases between them. In germline, CDR1 is SNHLY, CDR2 FYNNEI. The CDR3 contains 15 residues.

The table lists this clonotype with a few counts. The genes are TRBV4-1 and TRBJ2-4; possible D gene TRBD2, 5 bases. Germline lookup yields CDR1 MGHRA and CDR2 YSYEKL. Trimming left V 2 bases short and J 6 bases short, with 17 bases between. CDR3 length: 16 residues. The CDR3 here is CASSQRWSGSGNIQYF. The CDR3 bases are TGCGCCAGCAGCCAAAGATGGAGCGGATCGGGAAACATTCAGTACTTC.

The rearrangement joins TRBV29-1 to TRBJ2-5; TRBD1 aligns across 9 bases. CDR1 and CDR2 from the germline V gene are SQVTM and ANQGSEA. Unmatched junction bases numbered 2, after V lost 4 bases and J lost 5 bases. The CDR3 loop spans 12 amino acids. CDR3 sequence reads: CSVVTGGETQYF. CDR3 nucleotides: TGCAGCGTTGTGACAGGGGGGGAGACCCAGTACTTC. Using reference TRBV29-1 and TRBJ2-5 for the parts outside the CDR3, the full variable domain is SAVISQKPSRDICQRGTSLTIQCQVDSQVTMMFWYRQQPGQSLTLIATANQGSEATYESGFVIDKFPISRPNLTFSTLTVSNMSPEDSSIYLCSVVTGGETQYFGPGTRLLVL.

The CDR3 DNA sequence: TGTGCCAGCAGTGATCGGGAATTCGGCGAGCAGTACTTC. Protein product: CASSDREFGEQYF. The chain recombines TRBV6-5 with TRBJ2-7; maybe TRBD2 (5 bases). There are 13 residues in the CDR3. Trimming cost V 5 bases and J 6 bases, with 14 bases left between them. The germline V gene has CDR1 MNHEY and CDR2 SVGAGI.

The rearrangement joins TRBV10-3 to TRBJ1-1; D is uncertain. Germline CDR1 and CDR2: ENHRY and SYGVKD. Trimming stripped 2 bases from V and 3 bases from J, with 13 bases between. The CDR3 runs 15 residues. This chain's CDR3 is CAISERVFGDTEAFF. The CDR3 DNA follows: TGTGCCATCAGTGAGAGAGTCTTCGGGGACACTGAAGCTTTCTTT.

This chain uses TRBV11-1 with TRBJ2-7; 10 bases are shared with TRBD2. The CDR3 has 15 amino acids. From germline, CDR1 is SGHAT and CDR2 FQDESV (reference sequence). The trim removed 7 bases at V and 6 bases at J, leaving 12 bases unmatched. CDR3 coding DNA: TGTGCCAGCACCCCGGGCCTAGCGGGGGCCTTCGAGCAGTACTTC. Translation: CASTPGLAGAFEQYF.

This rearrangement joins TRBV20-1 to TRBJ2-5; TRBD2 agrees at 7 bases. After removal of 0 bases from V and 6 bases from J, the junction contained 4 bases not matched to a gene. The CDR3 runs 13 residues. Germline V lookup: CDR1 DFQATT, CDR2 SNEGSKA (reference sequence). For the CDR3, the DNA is TGCAGTGCTAGAGATAAGGGACTAAAGACCCAGTACTTC. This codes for CSARDKGLKTQYF.

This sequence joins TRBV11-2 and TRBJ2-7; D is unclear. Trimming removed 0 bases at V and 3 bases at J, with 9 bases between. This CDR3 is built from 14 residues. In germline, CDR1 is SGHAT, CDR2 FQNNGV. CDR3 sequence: CASSLDLGYYEQYF. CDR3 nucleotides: TGTGCCAGCAGCTTAGATCTCGGATACTACGAGCAGTACTTC.

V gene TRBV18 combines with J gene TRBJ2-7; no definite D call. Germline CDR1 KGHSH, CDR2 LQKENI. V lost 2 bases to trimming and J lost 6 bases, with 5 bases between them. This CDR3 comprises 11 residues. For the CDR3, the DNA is TGTGCCAGCTCACCAGGCTTCGAGCAGTACTTC. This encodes CASSPGFEQYF.

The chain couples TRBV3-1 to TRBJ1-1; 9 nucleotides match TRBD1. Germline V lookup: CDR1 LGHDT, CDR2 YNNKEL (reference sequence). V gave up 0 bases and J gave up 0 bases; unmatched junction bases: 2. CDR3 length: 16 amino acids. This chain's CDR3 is CASSQEQGALNTEAFF. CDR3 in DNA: TGTGCCAGCAGCCAAGAACAGGGGGCCTTGAACACTGAAGCTTTCTTT. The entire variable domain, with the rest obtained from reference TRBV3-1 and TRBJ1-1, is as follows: DTAVSQTPKYLVTQMGNDKSIKCEQNLGHDTMYWYKQDSKKFLKIMFSYNNKELIINETVPNRFSPKSPDKAHLNLHINSLELGDSAVYFCASSQEQGALNTEAFFGQGTRLTVV.

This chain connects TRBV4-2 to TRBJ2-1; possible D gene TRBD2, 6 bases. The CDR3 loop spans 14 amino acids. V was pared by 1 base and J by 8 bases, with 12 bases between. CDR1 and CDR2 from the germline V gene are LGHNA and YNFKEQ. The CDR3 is CASSQGDSRDEQFF. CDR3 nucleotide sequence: TGTGCCAGCAGCCAAGGGGACTCCAGGGATGAGCAGTTCTTC.

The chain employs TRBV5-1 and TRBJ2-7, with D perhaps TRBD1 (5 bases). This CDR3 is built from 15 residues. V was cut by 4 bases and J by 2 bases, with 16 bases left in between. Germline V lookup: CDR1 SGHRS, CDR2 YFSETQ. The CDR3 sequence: CASSALVGAPYEQYF. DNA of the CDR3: TGCGCCAGCAGCGCCCTAGTTGGGGCCCCCTACGAGCAGTACTTC.

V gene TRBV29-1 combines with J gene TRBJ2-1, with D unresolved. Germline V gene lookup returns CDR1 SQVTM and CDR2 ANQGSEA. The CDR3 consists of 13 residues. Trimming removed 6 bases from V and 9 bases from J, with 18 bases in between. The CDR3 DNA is TGCAGCGTCTCCCAAGATAGCTGGGGTGAGCAGTTCTTC. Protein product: CSVSQDSWGEQFF.

The CDR3 DNA reads TGTGCCAGCTATGGGGCAGGGACTGCAGCCAAAAACATTCAGTACTTC. Translated: CASYGAGTAAKNIQYF. The chain combines TRBV2 with TRBJ2-4; perhaps TRBD2 as D (6 bases). This CDR3 region has 16 residues. Trimming pared 8 bases from V and 0 bases from J, leaving 17 bases between. Per the germline V gene, CDR1 is SNHLY and CDR2 is FYNNEI.

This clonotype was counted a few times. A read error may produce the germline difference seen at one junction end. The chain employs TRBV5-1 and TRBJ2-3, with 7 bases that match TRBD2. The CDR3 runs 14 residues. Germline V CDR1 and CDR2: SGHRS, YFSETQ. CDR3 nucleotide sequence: TGTGCCAGCAGTTTAGCGGGTAGCACAGATACGCAGTATTTT. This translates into CASSLAGSTDTQYF. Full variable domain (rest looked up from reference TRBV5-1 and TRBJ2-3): KAGVTQTPRYLIKTRGQQVTLSCSPISGHRSVSWYQQTPGQGLQFLFEYFSETQRNKGNFPGRFSGRQFSNSRSEMNVSTLELGDSALYLCASSLAGSTDTQYFGPGTRLTVL.

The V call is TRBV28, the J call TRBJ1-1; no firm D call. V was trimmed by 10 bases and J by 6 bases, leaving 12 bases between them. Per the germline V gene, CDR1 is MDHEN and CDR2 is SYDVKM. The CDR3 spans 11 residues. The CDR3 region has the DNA TGTGCCACCTCAGAGTACGCTGAAGCTTTCTTT. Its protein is CATSEYAEAFF. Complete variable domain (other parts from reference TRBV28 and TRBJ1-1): DVKVTQSSRYLVKRTGEKVFLECVQDMDHENMFWYRQDPGLGLRLIYFSYDVKMKEKGDIPEGYSVSREKKERFSLILESASTNQTSMYLCATSEYAEAFFGQGTRLTVV.

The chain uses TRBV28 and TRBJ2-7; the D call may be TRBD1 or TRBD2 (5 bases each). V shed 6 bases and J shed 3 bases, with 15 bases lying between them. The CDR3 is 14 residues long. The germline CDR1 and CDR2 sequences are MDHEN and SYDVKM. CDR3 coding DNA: TGTGCCAGCAGACCCGCTAGCCAGGGCTACGAGCAGTACTTC. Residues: CASRPASQGYEQYF.

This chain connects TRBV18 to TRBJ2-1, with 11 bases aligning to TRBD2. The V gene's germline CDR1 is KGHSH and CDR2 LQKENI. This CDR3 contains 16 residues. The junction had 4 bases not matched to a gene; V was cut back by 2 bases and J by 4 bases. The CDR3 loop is CASSPNGTSGYNEQFF. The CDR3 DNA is TGTGCCAGCTCACCAAATGGGACTAGCGGTTACAATGAGCAGTTCTTC.

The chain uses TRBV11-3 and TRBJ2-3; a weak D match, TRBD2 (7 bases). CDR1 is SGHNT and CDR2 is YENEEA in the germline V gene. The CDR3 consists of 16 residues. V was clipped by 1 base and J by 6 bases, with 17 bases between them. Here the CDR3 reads CASSLGGGGTWDTQYF. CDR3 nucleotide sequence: TGTGCCAGCAGCTTAGGAGGCGGGGGCACTTGGGATACGCAGTATTTT.

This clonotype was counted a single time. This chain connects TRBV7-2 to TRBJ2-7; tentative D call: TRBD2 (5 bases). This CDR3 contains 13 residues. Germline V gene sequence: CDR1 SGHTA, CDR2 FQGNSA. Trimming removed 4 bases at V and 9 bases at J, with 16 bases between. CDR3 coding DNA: TGTGCCAGCAGCTCTCGACTACCCTCTGGGCAGTACTTC. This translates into CASSSRLPSGQYF.

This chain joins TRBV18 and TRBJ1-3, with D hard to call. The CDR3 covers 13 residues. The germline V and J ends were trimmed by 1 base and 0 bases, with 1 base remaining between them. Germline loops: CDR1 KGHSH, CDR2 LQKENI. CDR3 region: CASSPLSGNTIYF. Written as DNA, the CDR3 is TGTGCCAGCTCACCACTCTCTGGAAACACCATATATTTT.

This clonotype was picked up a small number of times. The CDR3 DNA is TGTGCCACCAGTGACCCGGGACGGGACTATGGCTACACCTTC. Residues: CATSDPGRDYGYTF. This chain joins TRBV24-1 and TRBJ1-2; TRBD1 is a possible D gene (5 bases). V lost 4 bases to trimming and J lost 3 bases, with 11 bases between them. The germline gives CDR1 KGHDR, CDR2 SFDVKD. This CDR3 spans 14 amino acids.

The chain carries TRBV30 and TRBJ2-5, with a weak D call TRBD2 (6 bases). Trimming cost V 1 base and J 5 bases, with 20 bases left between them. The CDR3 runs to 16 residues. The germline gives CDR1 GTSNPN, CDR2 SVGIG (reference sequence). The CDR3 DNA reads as TGTGCCTGGAGTGGCGGGGAGCGTGGGACGTGGGAGACCCAGTACTTC. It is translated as CAWSGGERGTWETQYF.

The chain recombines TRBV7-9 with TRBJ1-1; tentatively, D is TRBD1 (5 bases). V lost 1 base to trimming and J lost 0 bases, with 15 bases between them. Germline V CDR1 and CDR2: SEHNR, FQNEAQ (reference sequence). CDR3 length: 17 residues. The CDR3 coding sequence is TGTGCCAGCAGCTTAGTAGGAGGCAGGGTCATGAACACTGAAGCTTTCTTT. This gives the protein CASSLVGGRVMNTEAFF.

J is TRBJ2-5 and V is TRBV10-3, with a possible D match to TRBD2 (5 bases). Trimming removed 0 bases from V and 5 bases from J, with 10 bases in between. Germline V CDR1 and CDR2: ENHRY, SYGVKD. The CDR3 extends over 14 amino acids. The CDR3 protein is CAISESGIAETQYF. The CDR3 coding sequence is TGTGCCATCAGTGAGTCGGGAATAGCGGAGACCCAGTACTTC.

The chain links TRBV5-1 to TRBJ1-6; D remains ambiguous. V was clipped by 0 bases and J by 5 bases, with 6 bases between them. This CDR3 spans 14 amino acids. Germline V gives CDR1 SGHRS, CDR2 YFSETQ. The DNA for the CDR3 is TGCGCCAGCAGCTTGGGAGAGAATAATTCACCCCTCCACTTT. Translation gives CASSLGENNSPLHF.